The 4 T cell receptor beta chains reported below all come from one sample, sequenced in a study of blood T cell repertoires in COVID-19. Here immunoSEQ multiplex PCR was the method, and the copy in TCRdb shows in-frame clones only, minus some. The sample lists 200,000 to 250,000 clones; 86% were seen once. The sequenced sample consisted of peripheral blood. All receptors derive from a man aged 80 or over with acute or convalescent COVID-19.

This sequence joins TRBV5-1 and TRBJ2-3; 9 positions match TRBD2. CDR1 and CDR2 from the germline V gene are SGHRS and YFSETQ. With V trimmed by 3 bases and J by 1 base, 3 bases remained unmatched. This CDR3 comprises 15 residues. The CDR3 nucleotides are TGCGCCAGCAGCTCGCGGGAGGGCCGCACAGATACGCAGTATTTT. It is translated as CASSSREGRTDTQYF.

The CDR3 sequence: CASSRQGTTNEKLFF. In DNA, the CDR3 is TGTGCCAGTAGTAGACAGGGGACGACTAATGAAAAACTGTTTTTT. The chain links TRBV19 to TRBJ1-4; 8 positions match TRBD1. Germline CDR1 LNHDA, CDR2 SQIVND (reference sequence). V trimming: 4 bases; J trimming: 2 bases; junction bases outside the gene matches: 3. The CDR3 runs to 15 residues.

This chain uses TRBV5-5 with TRBJ2-7; weak D call: TRBD1 (5 bases). This CDR3 is built from 17 residues. Per germline, CDR1 SGHKS and CDR2 YYEKEE (reference sequence). V dropped 0 bases and J dropped 4 bases, with 20 bases sitting between them. The CDR3 DNA follows: TGTGCCAGCAGCTTGGCCCCCCAGGGCATCTCCATATACGAGCAGTACTTC. It yields the protein CASSLAPQGISIYEQYF.

V gene TRBV19 combines with J gene TRBJ1-5; the match to TRBD1 covers 7 bases. Germline-derived CDR1 and CDR2 are LNHDA and SQIVND (reference sequence). The CDR3 is 14 amino acids. The ends lost 6 bases at V and 6 bases at J; junction bases unmatched: 8. The CDR3 here is CASREIQGSQPQHF. The CDR3 DNA is TGTGCCAGTAGAGAAATACAGGGGTCTCAGCCCCAGCATTTT.